This T cell receptor (beta chain) was found in a study of blood T cell repertoires in COVID-19. About the research overall: Researchers got acute and convalescent COVID-19 samples from the United States, Italy and Spain.

Original processing methods: Reference gene primer amplification gave estimated nucleated cell counts. Repertoires were generated with immunoSEQ multiplex PCR, while TCRdb's copy carries only in-frame clones and drops some. The D gene and trimming were derived from the DNA, and the V and J assignments and clone size from that table. The data contain roughly 250,000 clones, about 91% of them singletons. CDR1 MDHEN and CDR2 SYDVKM come from the germline V gene. The CDR3 is 16 amino acids. V lost 7 bases to trimming and J lost 1 base; unmatched junction nucleotides: 7. The chain recombines TRBV28 with TRBJ2-1, with TRBD2 identical over 10 bases. The TCR was taken from a person under 35 with COVID-19, enrolled during active disease. The sample taken for sequencing was peripheral blood. CDR3 bases: TGTGCCAGCACCGGGGCTAGCGGGAGTTCCTACAATGAGCAGTTCTTC. Its protein product is CASTGASGSSYNEQFF.